The clone carrying this T cell receptor beta chain was counted at least ten times. This CDR3 region has 13 residues. V lost 0 bases, J lost 4 bases, and 4 bases lay in between. In germline, CDR1 is LGHNA, CDR2 YSLEER. TCRdb called the RT-PCR reads again in MiXCR, with one record for every CDR3 protein. The profile shows hundreds of thousands of distinct CDR3 sequences, 12% to 15% of them singletons. This chain links TRBV4-3 with TRBJ1-3, with D unclear. The clonotype comes from a female donor in good health, serving as a healthy control. The sample consisted of memory CD4+ T cells from blood. The CDR3 DNA follows: TGCGCCAGCAGCCAAGACTCCGGAAACACCATATATTTT. Amino acid sequence: CASSQDSGNTIYF.